Listed below are T cell receptor beta chains from one sample, sequenced in a study of CD8 T cells in ankylosing spondylitis. TCRdb re-called the 5' RACE reads through MiXCR, storing one row per CDR3 protein. This repertoire shows 240,000 or so distinct CDR3 sequences, 8.6% found once; its top ten account for over 6.5%. Sequenced input: blood, either unsorted or a sorted T cell fraction (not recorded which). Receptors originate from a male donor with ankylosing spondylitis or in good health (not recorded which). The CDR3 runs from the conserved cysteine through the conserved F or W. The D gene is left open where the match is weak. Expanded clones get a size class; other rows say once, few or many, or leave the size out.

>TRBV4-3|-|TRBJ2-7|-
TGCGCCAGCAGCCAGCGAGTGAAGATCTACGAGCAGTACTTC
CASSQRVKIYEQYF
>TRBV28|-|TRBJ2-6|-
TGTGCCAGCAGTTTACCACAGGGCGCTGGGGCCAACGTCCTGACTTTC
CASSLPQGAGANVLTF
>TRBV30|-|TRBJ2-1|-
TGTGCCTGGAGTAGGGCAGCGGATAATGAGCAGTTCTTC
CAWSRAADNEQFF
>TRBV7-2|-|TRBJ1-1|few
TGTGCCAGCAGCTTAGAGGGTCGGCTGACTGAAGCTTTCTTT
CASSLEGRLTEAFF
>TRBV28|-|TRBJ2-4|few
TGTGCCAGCAGTTTTTCCACCGCGGTGGGCAAAAACATTCAGTACTTC
CASSFSTAVGKNIQYF
>TRBV7-2|-|TRBJ2-1|many
TGTGCCAGCAGCGGAGTCGGCAAGAGCTCCTACAATGAGCAGTTCTTC
CASSGVGKSSYNEQFF
>TRBV7-2|-|TRBJ1-2|many
TGTGCCAGCAGCTTATCCACGTGGTCGAACTATGGCTACACCTTC
CASSLSTWSNYGYTF
>TRBV11-1|TRBD2|TRBJ2-6|-
TGTGCCAGCAGCCGCCGCGGGGGGTTAACCTCTGGGGCCAACGTCCTGACTTTC
CASSRRGGLTSGANVLTF
>TRBV10-3|TRBD2|TRBJ2-3|many
TGTGCCATCAGTGATCCGGGACTAGCGGGAGTCCCAGATACGCAGTATTTT
CAISDPGLAGVPDTQYF
>TRBV20-1|TRBD2|TRBJ2-3|many
TGCAGTGCTAGAGCCCGGGGGGAGGCAGATACGCAGTATTTT
CSARARGEADTQYF
>TRBV11-2|TRBD1|TRBJ1-2|-
TGTGCCAGCAGCTTCCCAAGTCCTCGGACAGGGCCCTATGGCTACACCTTC
CASSFPSPRTGPYGYTF
>TRBV5-6|-|TRBJ2-2|many
TGTGCCAGCAGCTCCGTGGGAGAACGTTCCACCGGGGAGCTGTTTTTT
CASSSVGERSTGELFF
>TRBV2|-|TRBJ2-2|-
TGTGCCAGCAGGATGTACAGACACATGACCGGGGAGCTGTTTTTT
CASRMYRHMTGELFF
>TRBV7-9|-|TRBJ2-5|many
TGTGCCAGCACCGTTAGTGAGCTCCAAGAGACCCAGTACTTC
CASTVSELQETQYF
>TRBV6-2/TRBV6-3|TRBD1|TRBJ2-1|-
TGTGCCAGCACCGGAGCGACAGGGGGTCGTACGAATGAGCAGTTCTTC
CASTGATGGRTNEQFF
>TRBV30|TRBD1|TRBJ1-2|few
TGTGCCTGGAGTGCCGGGGGACAGGGACATGGCTACACCTTC
CAWSAGGQGHGYTF
>TRBV4-2|-|TRBJ1-5|-
TGTGCCAGCAGCCAAGATTTACTTTGGACAGACCATAGCAATCAGCCCCAGCATTTT
CASSQDLLWTDHSNQPQHF
>TRBV7-6|-|TRBJ2-5|many
TGTGCCAGCAGACTTCTCGGTTCTAGGGAGACCCAGTACTTC
CASRLLGSRETQYF